These T cell receptor beta chains were read from a single sample in a study of blood T cell repertoires in COVID-19. The table came from immunoSEQ multiplex PCR; TCRdb's copy has only in-frame clones and leaves some out. The repertoire holds 95,000 to 100,000 clones, with more than 65% as singletons. Sequencing used peripheral blood. The receptor source for this set is a woman of 80 years or more with active or convalescent COVID-19. CDR3s include the opening cysteine and the closing phenylalanine or tryptophan. Each record gives: V gene, D gene, J gene, CDR3 protein. The D gene is left open where the match is weak.

TRBV5-8	.	TRBJ1-5	CASSLLSYNQPQHF
TRBV5-8	TRBD1	TRBJ1-1	CASSLRDRGNTEAFF
TRBV20-1	.	TRBJ1-4	CSASPPTGINEKLFF
TRBV2	.	TRBJ2-5	CASSVGGTVQETQYF
TRBV4-3	TRBD1	TRBJ1-4	CASSQDPQGAVEKLFF
TRBV7-2	TRBD2	TRBJ2-1	CASSPRLAGDNEQFF
TRBV24-1	TRBD2	TRBJ2-3	CATRGGSPDTQYF
TRBV10-3	.	TRBJ2-3	CAISGADTQYF
TRBV27	.	TRBJ2-2	CASSFSIGELFF
TRBV29-1	TRBD1	TRBJ2-7	CSVTGQLSYEQYF
TRBV13	.	TRBJ2-7	CASSLDVAEGYYEQYF
TRBV19	TRBD1	TRBJ1-2	CASSRDRKPNYGYTF
TRBV6-5	TRBD1	TRBJ1-2	CASSSDRLSFYGYTF
TRBV5-1	.	TRBJ2-1	CASSPAPSSYNEQFF
TRBV7-2	TRBD2	TRBJ2-5	CASSSGLARQEYF
TRBV6-5	TRBD1	TRBJ2-7	CASTKEYRGTYEQYF
TRBV6-5	TRBD1	TRBJ2-1	CASSTDRGPYNEQFF
TRBV11-1	TRBD2	TRBJ2-7	CASSLSGLVGSYEQYF